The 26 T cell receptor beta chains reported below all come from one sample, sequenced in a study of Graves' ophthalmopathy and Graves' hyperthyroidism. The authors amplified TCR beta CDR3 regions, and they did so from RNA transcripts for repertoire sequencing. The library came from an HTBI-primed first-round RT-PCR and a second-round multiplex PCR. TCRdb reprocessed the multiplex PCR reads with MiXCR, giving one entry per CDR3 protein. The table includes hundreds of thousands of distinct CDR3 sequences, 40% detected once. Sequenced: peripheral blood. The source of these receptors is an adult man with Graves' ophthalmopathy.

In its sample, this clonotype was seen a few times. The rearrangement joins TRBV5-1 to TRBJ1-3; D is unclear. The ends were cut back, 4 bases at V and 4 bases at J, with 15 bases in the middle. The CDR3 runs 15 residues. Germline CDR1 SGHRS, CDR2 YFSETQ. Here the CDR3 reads CASSLGLIAGNTIYF. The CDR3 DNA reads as TGCGCCAGCAGCCTTGGGCTTATCGCCGGAAACACCATATATTTT. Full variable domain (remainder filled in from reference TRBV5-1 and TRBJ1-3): KAGVTQTPRYLIKTRGQQVTLSCSPISGHRSVSWYQQTPGQGLQFLFEYFSETQRNKGNFPGRFSGRQFSNSRSEMNVSTLELGDSALYLCASSLGLIAGNTIYFGEGSWLTVV.

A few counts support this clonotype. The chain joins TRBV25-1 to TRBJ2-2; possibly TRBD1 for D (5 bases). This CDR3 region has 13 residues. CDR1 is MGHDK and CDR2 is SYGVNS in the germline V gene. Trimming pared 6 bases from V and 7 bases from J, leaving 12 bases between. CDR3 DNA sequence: TGTGCCAGCAGGGAAGGGGTGCACGGGGAGCTGTTTTTT. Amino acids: CASREGVHGELFF.

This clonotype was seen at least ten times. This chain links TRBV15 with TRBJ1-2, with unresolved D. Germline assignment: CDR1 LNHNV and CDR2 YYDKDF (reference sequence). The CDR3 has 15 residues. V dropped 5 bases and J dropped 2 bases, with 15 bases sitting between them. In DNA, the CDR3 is TGTGCCACCAGCTTACGACTGTCGGGAAACTATGGCTACACCTTC. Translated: CATSLRLSGNYGYTF.

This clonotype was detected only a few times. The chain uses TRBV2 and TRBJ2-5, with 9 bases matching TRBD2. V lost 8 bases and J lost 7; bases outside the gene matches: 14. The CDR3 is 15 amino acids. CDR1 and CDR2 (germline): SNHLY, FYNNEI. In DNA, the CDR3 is TGTGCCAGCTCACCAGCGGGAGGACATACCGGGACCCAGTACTTC. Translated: CASSPAGGHTGTQYF.

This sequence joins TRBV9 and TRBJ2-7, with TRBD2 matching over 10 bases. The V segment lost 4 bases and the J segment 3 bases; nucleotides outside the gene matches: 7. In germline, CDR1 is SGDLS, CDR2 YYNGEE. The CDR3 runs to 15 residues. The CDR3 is CASSPRTSGDYEQYF. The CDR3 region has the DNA TGTGCCAGCAGCCCACGGACTAGCGGAGACTACGAGCAGTACTTC.

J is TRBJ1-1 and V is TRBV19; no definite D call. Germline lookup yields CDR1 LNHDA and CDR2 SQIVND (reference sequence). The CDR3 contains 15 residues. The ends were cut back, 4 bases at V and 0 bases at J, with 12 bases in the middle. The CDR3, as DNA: TGTGCCAGTAGTAAATTGGCGGGGATGAACACTGAAGCTTTCTTT. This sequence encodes CASSKLAGMNTEAFF.

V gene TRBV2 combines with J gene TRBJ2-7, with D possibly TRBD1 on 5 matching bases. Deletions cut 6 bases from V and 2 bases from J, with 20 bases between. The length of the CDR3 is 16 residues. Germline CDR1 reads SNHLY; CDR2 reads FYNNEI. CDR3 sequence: CASRQGRRSLTYEQYF. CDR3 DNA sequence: TGTGCCAGCAGGCAGGGCCGCCGATCCTTAACCTACGAGCAGTACTTC.

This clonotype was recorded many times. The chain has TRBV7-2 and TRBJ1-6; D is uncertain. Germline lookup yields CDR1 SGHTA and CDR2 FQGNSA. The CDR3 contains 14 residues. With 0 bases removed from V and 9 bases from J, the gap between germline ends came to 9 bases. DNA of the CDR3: TGTGCCAGCAGCTTAGCGACGATCCCTTCACCCCTCCACTTT. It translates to CASSLATIPSPLHF.

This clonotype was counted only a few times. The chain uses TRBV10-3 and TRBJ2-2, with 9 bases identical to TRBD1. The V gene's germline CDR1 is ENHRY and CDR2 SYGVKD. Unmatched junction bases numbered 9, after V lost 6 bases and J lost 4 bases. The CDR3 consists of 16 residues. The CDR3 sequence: CAISVSGTGLTGELFF. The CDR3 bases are TGTGCCATCAGCGTCTCCGGGACAGGGCTCACCGGGGAGCTGTTTTTT.

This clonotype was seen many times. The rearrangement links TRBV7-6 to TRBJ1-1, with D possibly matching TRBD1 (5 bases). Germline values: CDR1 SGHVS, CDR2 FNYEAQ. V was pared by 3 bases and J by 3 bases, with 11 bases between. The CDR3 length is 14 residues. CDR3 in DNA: TGTGCCAGCAGCTTCTCCGGGACCCACACTGAAGCTTTCTTT. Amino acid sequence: CASSFSGTHTEAFF. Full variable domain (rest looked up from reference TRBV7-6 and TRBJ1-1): GAGVSQSPRYKVTKRGQDVALRCDPISGHVSLYWYRQALGQGPEFLTYFNYEAQQDKSGLPNDRFSAERPEGSISTLTIQRTEQRDSAMYRCASSFSGTHTEAFFGQGTRLTVV.

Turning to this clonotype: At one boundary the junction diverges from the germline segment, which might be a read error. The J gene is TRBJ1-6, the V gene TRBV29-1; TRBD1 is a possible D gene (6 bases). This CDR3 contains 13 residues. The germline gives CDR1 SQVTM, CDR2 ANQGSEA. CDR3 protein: CSDRTAYNSPPHF. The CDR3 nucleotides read TGCAGCGACAGGACAGCCTATAATTCACCCCCCCACTTT.

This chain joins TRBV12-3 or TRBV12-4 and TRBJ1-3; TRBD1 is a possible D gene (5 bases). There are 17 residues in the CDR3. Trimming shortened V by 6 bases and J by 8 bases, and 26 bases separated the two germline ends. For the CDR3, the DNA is TGTGCCAGCAGAACCTTCAAGGGAGGGGTAGGTGAAGACACCATATATTTT. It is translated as CASRTFKGGVGEDTIYF.

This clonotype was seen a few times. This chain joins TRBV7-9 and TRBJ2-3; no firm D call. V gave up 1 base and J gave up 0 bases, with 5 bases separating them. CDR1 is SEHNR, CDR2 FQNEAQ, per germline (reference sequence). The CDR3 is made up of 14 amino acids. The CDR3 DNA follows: TGTGCCAGCAGCTTAGATGACAGCACAGATACGCAGTATTTT. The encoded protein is CASSLDDSTDTQYF.

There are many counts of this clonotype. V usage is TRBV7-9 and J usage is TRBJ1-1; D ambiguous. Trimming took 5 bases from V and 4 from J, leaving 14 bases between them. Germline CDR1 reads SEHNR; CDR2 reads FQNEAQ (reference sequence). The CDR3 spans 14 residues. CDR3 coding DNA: TGTGCCAGCAGCCCCCCCGGGTTGGGCACTGAAGCTTTCTTT. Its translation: CASSPPGLGTEAFF.

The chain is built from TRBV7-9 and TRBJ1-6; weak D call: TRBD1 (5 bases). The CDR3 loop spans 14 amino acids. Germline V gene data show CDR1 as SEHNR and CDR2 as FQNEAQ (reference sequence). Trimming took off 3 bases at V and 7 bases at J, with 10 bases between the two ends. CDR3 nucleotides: TGTGCCAGCAGCTTCTGGGGGGTGAATTCACCCCTCCACTTT. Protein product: CASSFWGVNSPLHF. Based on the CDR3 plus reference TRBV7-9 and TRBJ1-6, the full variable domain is DTGVSQNPRHKITKRGQNVTFRCDPISEHNRLYWYRQTLGQGPEFLTYFQNEAQLEKSRLLSDRFSAERPKGSFSTLEIQRTEQGDSAMYLCASSFWGVNSPLHFGNGTRLTVT.

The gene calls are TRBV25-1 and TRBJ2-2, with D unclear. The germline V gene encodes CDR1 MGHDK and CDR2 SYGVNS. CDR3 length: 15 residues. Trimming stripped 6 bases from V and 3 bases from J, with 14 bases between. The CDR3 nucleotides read TGTGCCAGCAGCAGCCGAATCGAGGACACCGGGGAGCTGTTTTTT. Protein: CASSSRIEDTGELFF.

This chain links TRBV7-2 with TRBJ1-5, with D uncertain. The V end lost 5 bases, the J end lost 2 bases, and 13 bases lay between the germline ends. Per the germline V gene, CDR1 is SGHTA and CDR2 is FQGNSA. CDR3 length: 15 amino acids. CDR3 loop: CASSPKSGGNQPQHF. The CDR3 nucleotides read TGTGCCAGCAGCCCCAAAAGTGGGGGCAATCAGCCCCAGCATTTT.

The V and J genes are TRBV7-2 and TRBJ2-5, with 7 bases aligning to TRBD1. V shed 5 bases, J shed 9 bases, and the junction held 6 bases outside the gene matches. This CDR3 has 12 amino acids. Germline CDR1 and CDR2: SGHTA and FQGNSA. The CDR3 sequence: CASSKGQEPQYF. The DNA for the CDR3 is TGTGCCAGCAGCAAAGGACAGGAGCCCCAGTACTTC.

The CDR3 DNA is TGCAGCGTTGAGGGTCGAGTCGATAACTATGGCTACACCTTC. Translation: CSVEGRVDNYGYTF. V is TRBV29-1 and J is TRBJ1-2; D is undetermined. This CDR3 has 14 residues. Germline lookup yields CDR1 SQVTM and CDR2 ANQGSEA. The V end was cut by 3 bases, the J end by 1 base, with 12 bases between.

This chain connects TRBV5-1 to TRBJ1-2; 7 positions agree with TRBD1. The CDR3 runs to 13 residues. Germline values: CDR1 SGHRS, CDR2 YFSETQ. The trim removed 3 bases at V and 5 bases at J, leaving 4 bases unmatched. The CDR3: CASSYGTEYGYTF. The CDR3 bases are TGCGCCAGCAGCTATGGGACAGAATATGGCTACACCTTC.

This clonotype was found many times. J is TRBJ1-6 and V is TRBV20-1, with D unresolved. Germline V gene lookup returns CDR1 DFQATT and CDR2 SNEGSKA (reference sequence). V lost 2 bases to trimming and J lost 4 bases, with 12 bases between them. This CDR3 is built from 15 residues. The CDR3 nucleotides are TGCAGTGCTAGACGGGCGGATTATTATAATTCACCCCTCCACTTT. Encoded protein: CSARRADYYNSPLHF.

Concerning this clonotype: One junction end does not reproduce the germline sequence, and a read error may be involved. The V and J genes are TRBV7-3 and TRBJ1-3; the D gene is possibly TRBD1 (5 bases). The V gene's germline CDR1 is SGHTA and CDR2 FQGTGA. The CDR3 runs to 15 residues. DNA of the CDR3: TGCGCCAGCAGCCCGGGACGGGACTCTGGAAACACCATATATTTT. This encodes CASSPGRDSGNTIYF.

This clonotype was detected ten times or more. The CDR3 nucleotides are TGTGCCAGCAGCCTTTCAACAGGGGCTGGAAACACCATATATTTT. This translates into CASSLSTGAGNTIYF. The chain recombines TRBV7-6 with TRBJ1-3; 7 nucleotides align to TRBD1. The germline gives CDR1 SGHVS, CDR2 FNYEAQ. There are 15 residues in the CDR3. V was clipped by 5 bases and J by 2 bases; unmatched bases: 6.

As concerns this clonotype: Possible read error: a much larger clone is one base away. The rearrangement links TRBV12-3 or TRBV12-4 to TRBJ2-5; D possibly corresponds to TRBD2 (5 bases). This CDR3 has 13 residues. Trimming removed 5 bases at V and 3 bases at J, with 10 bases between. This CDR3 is CASSRDTKETQYF. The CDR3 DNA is TGTGCCAGCAGTCGGGATACCAAAGAGACCCAGTACTTC.

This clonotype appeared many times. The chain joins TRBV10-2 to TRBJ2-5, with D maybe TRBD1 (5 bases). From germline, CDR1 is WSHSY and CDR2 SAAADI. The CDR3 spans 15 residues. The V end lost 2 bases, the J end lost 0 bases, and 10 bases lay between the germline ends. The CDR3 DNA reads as TGCGCCAGCAGTGAGAAACAGGCGTACCAAGAGACCCAGTACTTC. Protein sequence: CASSEKQAYQETQYF.

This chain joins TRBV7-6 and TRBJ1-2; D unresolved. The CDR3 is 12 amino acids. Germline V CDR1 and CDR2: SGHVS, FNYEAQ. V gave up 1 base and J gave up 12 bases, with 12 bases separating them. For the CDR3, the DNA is TGTGCCAGCAGCTTAGAAAGCGCTGGAAACACCTTC. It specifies CASSLESAGNTF.